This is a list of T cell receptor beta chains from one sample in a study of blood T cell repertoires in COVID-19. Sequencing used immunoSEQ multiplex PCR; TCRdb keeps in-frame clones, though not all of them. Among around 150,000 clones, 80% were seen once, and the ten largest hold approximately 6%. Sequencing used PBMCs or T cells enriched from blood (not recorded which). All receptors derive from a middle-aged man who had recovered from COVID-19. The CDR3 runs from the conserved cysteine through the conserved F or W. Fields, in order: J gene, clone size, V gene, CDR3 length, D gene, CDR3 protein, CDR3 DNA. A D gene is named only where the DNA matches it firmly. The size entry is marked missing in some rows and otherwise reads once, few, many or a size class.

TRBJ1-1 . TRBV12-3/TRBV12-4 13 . CASSFGGVTEAFF TGTGCCAGCAGTTTTGGGGGCGTGACTGAAGCTTTCTTT
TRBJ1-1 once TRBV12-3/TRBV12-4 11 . CASSLFSEAFF TGTGCCAGCAGTCTATTCTCTGAAGCTTTCTTT
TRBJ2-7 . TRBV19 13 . CASSMVSSYEQYF TGTGCCAGTAGTATGGTCAGTTCCTACGAGCAGTACTTC
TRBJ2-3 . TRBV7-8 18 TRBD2 CASSKRTSGGAVTDTQYF TGTGCCAGCAGCAAGCGGACTAGCGGGGGGGCCGTCACAGATACGCAGTATTTT
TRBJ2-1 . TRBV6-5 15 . CASSLGGGRRNEQFF TGTGCCAGCAGCCTTGGGGGGGGGCGAAGGAATGAGCAGTTCTTC
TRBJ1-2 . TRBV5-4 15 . CASSTDQGWDYGYTF TGTGCCAGCAGTACTGACCAGGGGTGGGACTATGGCTACACCTTC
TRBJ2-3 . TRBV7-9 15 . CASSLEGWSTDTQYF TGTGCCAGCAGCTTAGAGGGGTGGAGCACAGATACGCAGTATTTT
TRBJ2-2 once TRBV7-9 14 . CASSFLAATGELFF TGTGCCAGCAGCTTCCTGGCGGCCACCGGGGAGCTGTTTTTT
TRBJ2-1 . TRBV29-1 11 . CSVSTPDSQFF TGCAGCGTTTCGACCCCCGACTCTCAGTTCTTC
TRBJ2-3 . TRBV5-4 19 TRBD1 CASSLSGQGPLFGTDTQYF TGTGCCAGCAGCTTATCTGGACAGGGTCCCCTTTTTGGTACAGATACGCAGTATTTT
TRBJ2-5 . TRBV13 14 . CASSKVAVQETQYF TGTGCCAGCTCGAAAGTAGCGGTCCAAGAGACCCAGTACTTC
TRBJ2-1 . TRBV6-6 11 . CASSYRDEQFF TGTGCCAGCAGTTACCGCGATGAGCAGTTCTTC
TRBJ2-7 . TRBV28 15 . CASSFLAGIPYEQYF TGTGCCAGCAGTTTCCTGGCAGGGATCCCCTACGAGCAGTACTTC
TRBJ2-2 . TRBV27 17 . CASSLGAAGKNTGELFF TGTGCCAGCAGTTTAGGTGCGGCGGGGAAGAACACCGGGGAGCTGTTTTTT
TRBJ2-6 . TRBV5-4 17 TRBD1 CASSLGWTGSGANVLTF TGTGCCAGCAGCTTGGGCTGGACAGGGTCCGGGGCCAACGTCCTGACTTTC
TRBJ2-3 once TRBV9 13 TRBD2 CASSAGLADTQYF TGTGCCAGCAGCGCCGGACTAGCAGATACGCAGTATTTT
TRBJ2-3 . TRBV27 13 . CASSSRTENTQYF TGTGCCAGCAGTTCACGGACAGAGAATACGCAGTATTTT
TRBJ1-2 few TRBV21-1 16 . CASIPGQNLTNYGYTF TGTGCCAGCATCCCCGGACAGAACCTTACGAACTATGGCTACACCTTC
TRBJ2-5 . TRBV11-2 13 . CASSWTRDGTQYF TGTGCCAGCAGCTGGACGCGGGATGGGACCCAGTACTTC
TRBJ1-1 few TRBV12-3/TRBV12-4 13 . CASSSGGNTEAFF TGTGCCAGCAGTTCAGGAGGGAACACTGAAGCTTTCTTT
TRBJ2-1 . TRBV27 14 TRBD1 CASSSGTGAHEQFF TGTGCCAGCAGTTCTGGGACAGGGGCCCATGAGCAGTTCTTC
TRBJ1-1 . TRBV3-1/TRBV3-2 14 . CASSPRREYTEAFF TGTGCCAGCAGCCCGAGGAGGGAATACACTGAAGCTTTCTTT
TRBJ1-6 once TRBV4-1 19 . CASSQIPQGPSSYNSPLHF TGCGCCAGCAGCCAAATCCCACAGGGACCTAGCTCCTATAATTCACCCCTCCACTTT
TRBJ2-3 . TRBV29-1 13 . CSVRAGNTDTQYF TGCAGCGTTCGAGCGGGCAACACAGATACGCAGTATTTT
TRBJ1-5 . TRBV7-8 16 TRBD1 CASSYLPGTGTQPQHF TGTGCCAGCAGCTACCTACCAGGGACAGGGACACAGCCCCAGCATTTT
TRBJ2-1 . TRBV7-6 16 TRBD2 CASSLEITSALYEQFF TGTGCCAGCAGCTTAGAGATAACTAGCGCCTTGTATGAGCAGTTCTTC
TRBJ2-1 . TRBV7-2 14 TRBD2 CASSQRGLYNEQFF TGTGCCAGCAGCCAGCGGGGCCTATACAATGAGCAGTTCTTC
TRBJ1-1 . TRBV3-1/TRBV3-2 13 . CASSQGMATEAFF TGTGCCAGCAGCCAAGGCATGGCCACTGAAGCTTTCTTT
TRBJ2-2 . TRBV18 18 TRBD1 CASSPQARGQAGGGELFF TGTGCCAGCTCACCACAGGCGCGGGGACAGGCCGGAGGCGGGGAGCTGTTTTTT